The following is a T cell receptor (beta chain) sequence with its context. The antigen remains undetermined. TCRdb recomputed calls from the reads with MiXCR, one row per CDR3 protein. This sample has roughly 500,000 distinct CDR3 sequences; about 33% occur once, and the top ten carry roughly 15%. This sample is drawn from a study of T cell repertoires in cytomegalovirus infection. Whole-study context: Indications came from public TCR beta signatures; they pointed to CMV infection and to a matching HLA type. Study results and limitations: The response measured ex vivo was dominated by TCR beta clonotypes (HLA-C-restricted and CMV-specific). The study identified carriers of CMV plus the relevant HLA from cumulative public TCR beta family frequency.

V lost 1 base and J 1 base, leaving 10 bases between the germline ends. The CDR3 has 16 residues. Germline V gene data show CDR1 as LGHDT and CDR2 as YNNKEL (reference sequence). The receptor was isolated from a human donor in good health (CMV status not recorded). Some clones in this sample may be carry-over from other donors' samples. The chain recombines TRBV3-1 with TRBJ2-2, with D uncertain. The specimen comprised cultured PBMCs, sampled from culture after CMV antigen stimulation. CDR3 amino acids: CASSQARSMNTGELFF. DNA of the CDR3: TGTGCCAGCAGCCAAGCGCGATCTATGAACACCGGGGAGCTGTTTTTT.